This T cell receptor (beta chain) was captured in a study of cytomegalovirus exposure and HLA in healthy donors. Study in general: The 120 validation repertoires used the same platform as the 650 to 850 first-cohort repertoires (as reported by a later analysis).

With 0 bases clipped from V and 1 base from J, the junction kept 1 base outside the gene matches. Germline lookup yields CDR1 SGHRS and CDR2 YFSETQ. This CDR3 region has 16 residues. Study-level results: Cytomegalovirus association was assigned to about 180 TCR beta chains.

Measured with immunoSEQ multiplex PCR; TCRdb has only the in-frame clones, and not every one. This repertoire shows about 360,000 clones, more than 80% found once; its top ten account for over 0.75%. Notes on this clone: What it recognizes is unknown.

The chain employs TRBV5-1 and TRBJ2-2, with 9 bases aligning to TRBD1. The sequencing sample was made of PBMCs. The origin of this receptor is a woman between 18 and 29 years old in good health and CMV-seronegative. The CDR3 here is CASSLGDRENTGELFF. CDR3 coding DNA: TGCGCCAGCAGCTTGGGGGACAGGGAGAACACCGGGGAGCTGTTTTTT.